Listed here are 20 T cell receptor beta chains from one sample, sequenced in a study of T cells in localized non-small cell lung cancer. Some clones are missing from TCRdb's copy, which holds only in-frame ones; the method was immunoSEQ multiplex PCR. The repertoire holds some 50,000 clones, with 80% to 85% as singletons. Here the sequenced sample was peripheral blood mononuclear cells, taken before any cancer treatment. These receptors were obtained from a man aged 40-75 years with stage III lung adenocarcinoma.

This chain joins TRBV20-1 and TRBJ2-5, with D hard to call. V was clipped by 7 bases and J by 1 base, with 7 bases between them. The CDR3 loop spans 11 amino acids. Germline V CDR1 and CDR2: DFQATT, SNEGSKA (reference sequence). The CDR3 DNA sequence: TGCAGTGTTCGACCCCAAGAGACCCAGTACTTC. This translates into CSVRPQETQYF.

The CDR3: CASSNLAGGARPQHF. The CDR3 DNA follows: TGTGCCAGTAGTAACCTGGCAGGGGGCGCGAGGCCCCAGCATTTT. The chain recombines TRBV19 with TRBJ1-5, with TRBD1 matching over 8 bases. The J segment lost 9 bases and the V segment lost 4 bases, leaving 11 bases of the junction unmatched. The CDR3 consists of 15 residues. The V gene's germline CDR1 is LNHDA and CDR2 SQIVND (reference sequence).

The chain has TRBV14 and TRBJ1-1; 8 bases fit TRBD1. V was clipped by 3 bases and J by 0 bases; unmatched bases: 12. The CDR3 covers 18 residues. The germline V gene has CDR1 SGHDN and CDR2 FVKESK. In nucleotides, the CDR3 is TGTGCCAGCAGCCAGGGTGGGATGGCAGGGGGCCTGAACACTGAAGCTTTCTTT. Its protein product is CASSQGGMAGGLNTEAFF.

The chain is built from TRBV4-2 and TRBJ2-1; D gene unclear. The CDR3 contains 14 residues. Trimming removed 0 bases from V and 4 bases from J, with 7 bases in between. The germline V gene has CDR1 LGHNA and CDR2 YNFKEQ. This CDR3 reads CASSQETRYNEQFF. The DNA for the CDR3 is TGTGCCAGCAGCCAAGAAACCCGATACAATGAGCAGTTCTTC.

This sequence joins TRBV25-1 and TRBJ2-5, with D possibly being TRBD1 (6 bases). Germline-derived CDR1 and CDR2 are MGHDK and SYGVNS. The CDR3 spans 14 residues. The V and J ends lost 3 bases and 5 bases respectively, with 13 bases between them. The DNA of the CDR3 is TGTGCCAGCAGTGATTTACAGGGTGGGGAGACCCAGTACTTC. Translated: CASSDLQGGETQYF.

The rearrangement links TRBV7-9 to TRBJ1-2; D is uncertain. The V and J ends lost 1 base and 7 bases respectively, with 7 bases between them. Germline values: CDR1 SEHNR, CDR2 FQNEAQ (reference sequence). The CDR3 is 12 residues long. This CDR3 is CASSLGISGYTF. CDR3 nucleotide sequence: TGTGCCAGCAGCTTAGGTATCTCTGGCTACACCTTC.

The CDR3 sequence: CASSQFIDRTDGELFF. The DNA of the CDR3 is TGCGCCAGCAGCCAATTCATCGACAGAACGGACGGGGAGCTGTTTTTT. This chain connects TRBV4-1 to TRBJ2-2, with D perhaps TRBD1 (5 bases). There are 16 residues in the CDR3. The V end was cut by 2 bases, the J end by 7 bases, with 17 bases between. CDR1 is MGHRA, CDR2 YSYEKL, per germline.

V usage is TRBV7-9 and J usage is TRBJ1-1; TRBD1 is a possible D gene (6 bases). This CDR3 has 15 amino acids. With 4 bases removed from V and 5 bases from J, the gap between germline ends came to 17 bases. Germline CDR1 and CDR2: SEHNR and FQNEAQ (reference sequence). DNA for the CDR3: TGTGCCAGCAGCTCCTCAATACAGGGAGGGACTGAAGCTTTCTTT. Residues: CASSSSIQGGTEAFF.

The J gene is TRBJ2-2, the V gene TRBV6-5; 8 bases are shared with TRBD2. The V segment lost 5 bases and the J segment 0 bases; nucleotides outside the gene matches: 2. The CDR3 is 15 residues long. Per germline, CDR1 MNHEY and CDR2 SVGAGI. CDR3 DNA: TGTGCCAGCAGTCGGGGGGGGGCGAACACCGGGGAGCTGTTTTTT. This encodes CASSRGGANTGELFF.

The table lists this clone with a few counts. The CDR3 sequence: CASGGQGRLGYTF. The CDR3 nucleotides read TGTGCCAGCGGCGGACAGGGACGACTTGGCTACACCTTC. The rearrangement uses TRBV19 and TRBJ1-2, with TRBD1 matching 8 bases. After removal of 9 bases from V and 7 bases from J, the junction contained 10 bases not matched to a gene. Germline V gives CDR1 LNHDA, CDR2 SQIVND (reference sequence). The CDR3 is 13 amino acids. The whole variable domain, remainder taken from reference TRBV19 and TRBJ1-2, is DGGITQSPKYLFRKEGQNVTLSCEQNLNHDAMYWYRQDPGQGLRLIYYSQIVNDFQKGDIAEGYSVSREKKESFPLTVTSAQKNPTAFYLCASGGQGRLGYTFGSGTRLTVV.

The chain is built from TRBV5-1 and TRBJ1-1, with D uncertain. CDR3 size: 13 residues. V shed 4 bases and J shed 1 base, with 8 bases lying between them. The germline CDR1 and CDR2 sequences are SGHRS and YFSETQ. CDR3 protein: CASSQGANTEAFF. CDR3 nucleotides: TGCGCCAGCAGCCAAGGAGCGAACACTGAAGCTTTCTTT.

This clone appeared a few times. V and J are TRBV6-1 and TRBJ2-1, with D possibly being TRBD2 (6 bases). The germline V gene has CDR1 MNHNS and CDR2 SASEGT. CDR3 size: 20 residues. Trimming pared 1 base from V and 7 bases from J, leaving 29 bases between. The CDR3 DNA reads TGTGCCAGCAGTGAAGAACGATTACCCTCGGGGAGGAGCCGGGCTAATGAGCAGTTCTTC. As protein: CASSEERLPSGRSRANEQFF.

Worth noting for this clone: A single base separates this from a much larger clone, so it may be a read error. The V gene is TRBV7-9, the J gene TRBJ1-2; 8 nucleotides match TRBD1. Germline CDR1 SEHNR, CDR2 FQNEAQ (reference sequence). J was trimmed by 7 bases and V by 1 base; bases with no gene match: 2. CDR3 length equals 13 residues. The CDR3 DNA is TGTGCCAGCAGCTTAGTTCAGGGGGCTGGCTACACCTTC. This gives the protein CASSLVQGAGYTF.

The chain couples TRBV15 to TRBJ2-3, with unresolved D. V was shortened by 1 base and J by 6 bases, with 11 bases between the two germline ends. From germline, CDR1 is LNHNV and CDR2 YYDKDF (reference sequence). CDR3 size: 14 residues. CDR3 loop: CATSRGAWPDTQYF. For the CDR3, the DNA is TGTGCCACCAGCAGAGGAGCTTGGCCGGATACGCAGTATTTT.

The J gene is TRBJ2-7, the V gene TRBV11-2; possibly TRBD2 for D (5 bases). CDR1 and CDR2 (germline): SGHAT, FQNNGV. V lost 7 bases and J 2 bases, leaving 18 bases between the germline ends. This CDR3 spans 15 amino acids. In DNA form, the CDR3 reads TGTGCCAGCAATACCGACCCGGGAAACCCCTACGAGCAGTACTTC. It translates to CASNTDPGNPYEQYF.

The J gene is TRBJ1-1, the V gene TRBV11-2, with D unclear. The CDR3 has 13 residues. Germline values: CDR1 SGHAT, CDR2 FQNNGV. The V end lost 5 bases, the J end lost 3 bases, and 10 bases lay between the germline ends. This CDR3 is CASSPDGYTEAFF. The CDR3 DNA sequence: TGTGCCAGCAGCCCCGACGGGTACACTGAAGCTTTCTTT.

The CDR3 here is CASSYDPRQGGTEAFF. As DNA, the CDR3 is TGTGCCAGCAGTTACGACCCCCGACAGGGCGGCACTGAAGCTTTCTTT. V gene TRBV6-5 combines with J gene TRBJ1-1, with TRBD1 identical over 7 bases. V lost 2 bases to trimming and J lost 4 bases; unmatched junction nucleotides: 10. Germline V gene data show CDR1 as MNHEY and CDR2 as SVGAGI. The CDR3 loop spans 16 amino acids.

V gene TRBV9 combines with J gene TRBJ2-5; D might be TRBD1 or TRBD2, each matching 5 bases. The V gene lost 4 bases and the J gene lost 5 bases, with 15 bases spanning the gap. The V gene's germline CDR1 is SGDLS and CDR2 YYNGEE. This CDR3 is built from 14 residues. CDR3 in DNA: TGTGCCAGCAGCCCGGGGACGGGTGGGGAGACCCAGTACTTC. It is translated as CASSPGTGGETQYF.

The chain recombines TRBV13 with TRBJ2-4, with D perhaps TRBD1 (7 bases). Germline CDR1 is PRHDT and CDR2 is FYEKMQ (reference sequence). This CDR3 is 16 amino acids long. V gave up 5 bases and J gave up 4 bases, with 18 bases separating them. CDR3 coding DNA: TGTGCCAGCAGCCCCGTAGGGGGCGGGGCTAAAAACATTCAGTACTTC. Its protein is CASSPVGGGAKNIQYF.

The genes are TRBV4-1 and TRBJ2-2, with a possible D match to TRBD1 (6 bases). The germline CDR1 and CDR2 sequences are MGHRA and YSYEKL. The V and J ends lost 3 bases and 2 bases respectively, with 13 bases between them. The CDR3 spans 16 residues. The CDR3 protein is CASSQAGTKNTGELFF. CDR3 nucleotide sequence: TGCGCCAGCAGCCAGGCCGGGACAAAAAACACCGGGGAGCTGTTTTTT.